A selection of T cell receptor beta chains follows, all from one sample in a study of blood T cell repertoires in COVID-19. The repertoire was sequenced with immunoSEQ multiplex PCR; TCRdb's copy has only in-frame clones and lacks some. The sample has approximately 200,000 clones, 70% to 90% seen once. Sequencing input: peripheral blood. The receptor set was obtained from a man between 60 and 75 years old with acute or convalescent COVID-19. The CDR3 runs from the conserved cysteine through the conserved F or W. Each record gives: J gene, clone size, CDR3 length, V gene, CDR3 protein. A clone size is listed for some rows: how often the clone was seen (once, few, many), or a class if it is expanded.

TRBJ2-1 - 14 TRBV3-1/TRBV3-2 CASSQFTGGDEQFF
TRBJ2-3 - 18 TRBV15 CATSKGARGGGNTDTQYF
TRBJ1-6 - 16 TRBV2 CASSEPGQGPSSPLHF
TRBJ2-5 once 17 TRBV10-3 CAISEGGTRWDQETQYF
TRBJ1-5 - 16 TRBV19 CASSTRTGGGNQPQHF
TRBJ1-2 - 13 TRBV5-1 CASSLDREYGYTF
TRBJ2-2 few 15 TRBV2 CASSVSAANTGELFF
TRBJ1-3 - 15 TRBV14 CASSPDRLSGNTIYF
TRBJ1-5 - 15 TRBV9 CASSVKQGAGQPQHF
TRBJ2-7 once 18 TRBV28 CASSFSWREETFSYEQYF
TRBJ2-1 - 12 TRBV7-9 CASSLSDRDQFF
TRBJ2-6 - 15 TRBV19 CASSTQGTGANVLTF
TRBJ2-1 - 18 TRBV7-3 CASSPTSGRTWPYNEQFF
TRBJ1-2 - 16 TRBV3-1/TRBV3-2 CASSRGQGNVNYGYTF
TRBJ2-7 - 17 TRBV6-6 CASSQHPTGTANYEQYF
TRBJ2-1 - 10 TRBV20-1 CSALQWEQFF
TRBJ2-3 - 13 TRBV6-5 CASRQRGTDTQYF
TRBJ2-1 - 13 TRBV7-2 CASSRFFGGEQFF
TRBJ2-5 - 14 TRBV5-6 CASRMDRGLETQYF
TRBJ2-1 few 14 TRBV9 CASSVGGSYNEQFF
TRBJ2-7 once 11 TRBV20-1 CSWAGMYEQYF
TRBJ1-5 few 13 TRBV9 CASKRTGSQPQHF
TRBJ2-1 - 16 TRBV7-2 CASSRSPAGTHNEQFF
TRBJ1-1 - 13 TRBV7-7 CASSFNMNTEAFF
TRBJ2-5 few 14 TRBV9 CASSPWAGQETQYF
TRBJ2-3 - 15 TRBV3-1/TRBV3-2 CASSQVLLGADTQYF
TRBJ2-7 - 15 TRBV15 CATSRVTSGNYEQYF
TRBJ2-7 - 15 TRBV7-2 CASSPSGTGVREQYF
TRBJ1-1 - 15 TRBV7-2 CASSLEGAPNTEAFF
TRBJ2-6 - 16 TRBV19 CARRRQGISGANVLTF
TRBJ1-4 - 19 TRBV14 CASSQDHPTVFATNEKLFF
TRBJ1-1 - 15 TRBV9 CASSVVQGANTEAFF
TRBJ2-2 - 16 TRBV3-1/TRBV3-2 CASSQGTAMNTGELFF
TRBJ2-1 few 13 TRBV2 CASSAGLYNEQFF
TRBJ2-3 - 16 TRBV11-1 CASSLSAGLATDTQYF
TRBJ1-2 - 13 TRBV28 CASSLSGGYGYTF
TRBJ1-6 - 17 TRBV15 CATSRDHKTVSGAPLHF
TRBJ1-2 - 12 TRBV6-1 CASSDGVYGYTF
TRBJ2-3 - 18 TRBV6-1 CASSEQGYLLTRTDTQYF
TRBJ2-3 - 15 TRBV7-2 CASSPGTILTDTQYF
TRBJ2-1 - 15 TRBV11-2 CASIHARGENNEQFF
TRBJ2-2 - 15 TRBV5-1 CASSTGQGVTGELFF
TRBJ2-3 - 16 TRBV7-2 CASSFRTSTPTDTQYF
TRBJ2-3 - 21 TRBV5-1 CASSLTGTGGPFRASTDTQYF
TRBJ2-7 - 17 TRBV7-6 CASSLAPLAEYSYEQYF
TRBJ2-1 - 13 TRBV12-3/TRBV12-4 CASSLAALAGVFF
TRBJ2-1 - 14 TRBV7-9 CASSLGGDYSEQFF
TRBJ1-3 - 15 TRBV7-2 CASSSFGGSGNTIYF
TRBJ2-7 - 12 TRBV30 CAWSRDTYEQYF
TRBJ1-2 - 13 TRBV7-3 CASSPTGEYGYTF
TRBJ1-5 - 14 TRBV19 CAPTVGSSNQPQHF
TRBJ2-1 few 14 TRBV6-4 CASSDGTSIQEQFF
TRBJ1-1 - 16 TRBV27 CASSPLLWAENTEAFF
TRBJ2-7 - 13 TRBV29-1 CSVGTSGTYEQYF
TRBJ1-6 - 14 TRBV28 CASRPGTDNSPLHF